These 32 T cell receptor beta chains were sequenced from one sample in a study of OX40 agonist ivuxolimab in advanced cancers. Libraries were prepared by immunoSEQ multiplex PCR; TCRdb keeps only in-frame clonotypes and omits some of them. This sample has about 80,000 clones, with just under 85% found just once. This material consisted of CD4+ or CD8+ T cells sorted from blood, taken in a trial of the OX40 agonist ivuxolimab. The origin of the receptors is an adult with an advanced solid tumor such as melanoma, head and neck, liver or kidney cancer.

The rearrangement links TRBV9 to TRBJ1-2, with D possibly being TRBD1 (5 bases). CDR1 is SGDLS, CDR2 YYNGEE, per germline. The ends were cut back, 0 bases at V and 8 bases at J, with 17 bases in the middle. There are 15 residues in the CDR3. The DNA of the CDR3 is TGTGCCAGCAGCGTAGCTGAGGGACCGACGCAGGGCTACACCTTC. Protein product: CASSVAEGPTQGYTF.

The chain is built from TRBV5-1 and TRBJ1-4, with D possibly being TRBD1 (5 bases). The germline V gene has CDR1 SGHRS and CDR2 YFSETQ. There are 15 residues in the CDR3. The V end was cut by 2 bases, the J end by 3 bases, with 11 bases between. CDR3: CASSFSGIPNEKLFF. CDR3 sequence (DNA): TGCGCCAGCAGCTTCTCAGGGATCCCTAATGAAAAACTGTTTTTT.

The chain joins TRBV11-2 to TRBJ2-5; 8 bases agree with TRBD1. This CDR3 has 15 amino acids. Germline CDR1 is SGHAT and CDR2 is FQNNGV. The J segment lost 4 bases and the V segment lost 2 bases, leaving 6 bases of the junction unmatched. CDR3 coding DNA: TGTGCCAGCAGCTTATCCTCAGGGGGCGGAGAGACCCAGTACTTC. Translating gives CASSLSSGGGETQYF.

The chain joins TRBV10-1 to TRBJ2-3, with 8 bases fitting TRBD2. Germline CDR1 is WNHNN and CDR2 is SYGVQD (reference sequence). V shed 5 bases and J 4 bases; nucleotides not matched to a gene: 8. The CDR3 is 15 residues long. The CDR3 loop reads CASSRLAGSADTQYF. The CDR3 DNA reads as TGCGCCAGCAGTAGGCTAGCGGGCTCGGCAGATACGCAGTATTTT.

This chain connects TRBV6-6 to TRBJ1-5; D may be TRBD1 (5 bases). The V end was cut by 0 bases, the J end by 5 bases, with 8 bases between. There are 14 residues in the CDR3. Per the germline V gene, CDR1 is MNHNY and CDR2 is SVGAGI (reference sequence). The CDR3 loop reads CASSYSGVYQPQHF. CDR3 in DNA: TGTGCCAGCAGTTACTCGGGGGTCTATCAGCCCCAGCATTTT.

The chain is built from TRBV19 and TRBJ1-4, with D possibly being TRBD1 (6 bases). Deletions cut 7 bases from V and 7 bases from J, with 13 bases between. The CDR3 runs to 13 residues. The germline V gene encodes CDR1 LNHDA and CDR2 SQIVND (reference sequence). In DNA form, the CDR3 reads TGTGCCAGTAACGGGGGGGGCCGTGAAAAACTGTTTTTT. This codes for CASNGGGREKLFF.

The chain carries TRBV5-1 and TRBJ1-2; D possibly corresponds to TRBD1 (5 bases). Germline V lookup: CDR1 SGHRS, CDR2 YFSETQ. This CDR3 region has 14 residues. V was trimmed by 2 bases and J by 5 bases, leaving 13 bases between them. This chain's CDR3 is CASSFGDGHYGYTF. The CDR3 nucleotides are TGCGCCAGCAGCTTCGGGGACGGGCATTATGGCTACACCTTC.

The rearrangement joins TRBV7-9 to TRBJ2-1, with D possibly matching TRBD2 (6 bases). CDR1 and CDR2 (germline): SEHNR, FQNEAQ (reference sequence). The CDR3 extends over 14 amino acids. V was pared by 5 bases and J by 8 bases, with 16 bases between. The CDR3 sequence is CASSNQGLIDEQFF. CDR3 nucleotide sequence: TGTGCCAGCAGCAACCAGGGACTCATAGATGAGCAGTTCTTC.

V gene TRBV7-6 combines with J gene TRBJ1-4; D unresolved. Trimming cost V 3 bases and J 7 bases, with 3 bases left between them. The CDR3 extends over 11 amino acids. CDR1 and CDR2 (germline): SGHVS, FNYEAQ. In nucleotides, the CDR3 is TGTGCCAGCAGCTTGAGTGAAAAACTGTTTTTT. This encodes CASSLSEKLFF.

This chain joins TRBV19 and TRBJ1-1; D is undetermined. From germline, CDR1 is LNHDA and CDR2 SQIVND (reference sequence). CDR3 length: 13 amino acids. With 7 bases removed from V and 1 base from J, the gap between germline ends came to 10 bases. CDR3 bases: TGTGCCAGTAACTCAGGACCGAACACTGAAGCTTTCTTT. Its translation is CASNSGPNTEAFF.

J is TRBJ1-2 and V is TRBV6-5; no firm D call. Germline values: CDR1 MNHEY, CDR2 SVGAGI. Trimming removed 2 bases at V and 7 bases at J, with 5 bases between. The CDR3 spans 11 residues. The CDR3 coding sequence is TGTGCCAGCAGTTACGCGGGTGGCTACACCTTC. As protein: CASSYAGGYTF.

This chain's CDR3 is CASRSPGGDEQYF. The DNA of the CDR3 is TGTGCCAGCAGAAGCCCGGGGGGGGACGAGCAGTACTTC. This chain joins TRBV6-5 and TRBJ2-5, with TRBD2 matching over 8 bases. The J call is uncertain, as TRBJ2-7 better fits the DNA end. This CDR3 is 13 amino acids long. Germline V CDR1 and CDR2: MNHEY, SVGAGI.

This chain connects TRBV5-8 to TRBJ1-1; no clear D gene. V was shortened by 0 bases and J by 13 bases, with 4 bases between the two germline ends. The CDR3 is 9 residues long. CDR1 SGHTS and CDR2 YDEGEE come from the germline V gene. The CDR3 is CASSLAVFF. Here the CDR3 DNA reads TGTGCCAGCAGCTTGGCTGTTTTCTTT.

The CDR3: CASSVGVANSYEQYF. As DNA, the CDR3 is TGTGCCAGCAGCGTAGGAGTCGCCAACTCCTACGAGCAGTACTTC. The chain is built from TRBV9 and TRBJ2-7; D remains unclear. V lost 0 bases and J lost 0, with 10 bases in between. Germline V gene sequence: CDR1 SGDLS, CDR2 YYNGEE. This CDR3 has 15 amino acids.

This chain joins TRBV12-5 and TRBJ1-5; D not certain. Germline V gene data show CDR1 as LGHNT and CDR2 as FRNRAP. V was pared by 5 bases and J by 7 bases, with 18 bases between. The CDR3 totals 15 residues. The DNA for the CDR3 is TGTGCTAGTGGTACCGGATTCGGTTGGGAGCAGCCCCAGCATTTT. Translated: CASGTGFGWEQPQHF.

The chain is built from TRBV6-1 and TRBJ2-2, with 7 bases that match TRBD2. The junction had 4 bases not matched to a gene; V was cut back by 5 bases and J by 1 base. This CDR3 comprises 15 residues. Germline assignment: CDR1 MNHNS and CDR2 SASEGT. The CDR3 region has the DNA TGTGCCAGCAGTCCTAAGCGGGGGAACACCGGGGAGCTGTTTTTT. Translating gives CASSPKRGNTGELFF.

CDR3 amino acids: CASSIPSGGKNEQFF. The DNA for the CDR3 is TGTGCCAGTAGTATACCTAGCGGGGGGAAGAATGAGCAGTTCTTC. The chain employs TRBV19 and TRBJ2-1; 11 bases match TRBD2. The junction had 4 bases not matched to a gene; V was cut back by 2 bases and J by 7 bases. In germline, CDR1 is LNHDA, CDR2 SQIVND (reference sequence). This CDR3 has 15 amino acids.

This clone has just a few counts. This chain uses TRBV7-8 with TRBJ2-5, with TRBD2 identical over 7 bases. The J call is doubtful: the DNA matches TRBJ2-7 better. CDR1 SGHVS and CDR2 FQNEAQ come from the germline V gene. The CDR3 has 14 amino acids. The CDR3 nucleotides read TGTGCCAGCAGCTTAGGAGGGGAGGGAAACGAGCAGTACTTC. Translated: CASSLGGEGNEQYF.

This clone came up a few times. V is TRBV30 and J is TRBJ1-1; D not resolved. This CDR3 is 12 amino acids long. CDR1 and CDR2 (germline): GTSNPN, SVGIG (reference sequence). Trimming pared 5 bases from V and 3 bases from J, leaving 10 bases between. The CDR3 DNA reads TGTGCCTGGCGTCGCGGGTACACTGAAGCTTTCTTT. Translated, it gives CAWRRGYTEAFF.

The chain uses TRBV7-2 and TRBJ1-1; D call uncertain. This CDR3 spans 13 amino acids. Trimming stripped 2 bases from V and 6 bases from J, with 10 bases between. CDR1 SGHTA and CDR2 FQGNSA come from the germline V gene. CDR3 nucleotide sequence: TGTGCCAGCAGCTTAAGGTCAGGCTCTGAAGCTTTCTTT. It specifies CASSLRSGSEAFF.

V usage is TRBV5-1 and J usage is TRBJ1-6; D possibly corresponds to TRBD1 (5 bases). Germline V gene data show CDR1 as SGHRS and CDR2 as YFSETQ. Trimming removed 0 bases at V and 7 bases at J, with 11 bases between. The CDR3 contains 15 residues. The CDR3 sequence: CASSLDGQLNSPLHF. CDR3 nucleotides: TGCGCCAGCAGCTTGGATGGACAACTCAATTCACCCCTCCACTTT.

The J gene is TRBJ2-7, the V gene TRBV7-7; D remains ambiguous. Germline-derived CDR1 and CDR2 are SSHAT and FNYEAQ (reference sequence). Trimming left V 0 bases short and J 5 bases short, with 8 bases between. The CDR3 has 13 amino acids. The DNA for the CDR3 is TGTGCCAGCAGCTTAGCGGGGTGGGACGAGCAGTACTTC. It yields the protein CASSLAGWDEQYF. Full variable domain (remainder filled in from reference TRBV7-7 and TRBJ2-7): GAGVSQSPRYKVTKRGQDVTLRCDPISSHATLYWYQQALGQGPEFLTYFNYEAQPDKSGLPSDRFSAERPEGSISTLTIQRTEQRDSAMYRCASSLAGWDEQYFGPGTRLTVT.

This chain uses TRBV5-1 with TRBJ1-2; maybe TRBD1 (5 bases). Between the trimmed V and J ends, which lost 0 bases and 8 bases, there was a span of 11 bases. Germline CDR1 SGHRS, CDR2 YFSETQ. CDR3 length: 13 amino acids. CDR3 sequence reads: CASSLENRSGYTF. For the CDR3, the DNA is TGCGCCAGCAGCTTGGAGAACAGGTCCGGCTACACCTTC.

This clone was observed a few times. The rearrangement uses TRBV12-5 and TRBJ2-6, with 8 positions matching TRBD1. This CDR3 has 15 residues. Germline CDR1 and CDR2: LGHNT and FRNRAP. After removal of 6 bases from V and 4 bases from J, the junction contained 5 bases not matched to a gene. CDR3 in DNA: TGTGCTAGTGGCCCAGGGGGCGCCGGGGCCAACGTCCTGACTTTC. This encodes CASGPGGAGANVLTF.

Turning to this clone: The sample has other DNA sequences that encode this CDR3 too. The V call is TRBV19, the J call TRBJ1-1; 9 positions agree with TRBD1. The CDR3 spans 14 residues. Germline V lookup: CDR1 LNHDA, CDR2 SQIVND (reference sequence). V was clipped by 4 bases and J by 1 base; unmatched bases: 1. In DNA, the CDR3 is TGTGCCAGTAGTAGGGACAGGGCGAACACTGAAGCTTTCTTT. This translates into CASSRDRANTEAFF.

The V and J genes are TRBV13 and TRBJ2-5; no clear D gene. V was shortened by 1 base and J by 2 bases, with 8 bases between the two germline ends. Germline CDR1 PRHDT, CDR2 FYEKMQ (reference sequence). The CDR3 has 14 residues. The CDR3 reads CASSLEDGQETQYF. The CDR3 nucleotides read TGTGCCAGCAGCTTAGAGGACGGACAAGAGACCCAGTACTTC.

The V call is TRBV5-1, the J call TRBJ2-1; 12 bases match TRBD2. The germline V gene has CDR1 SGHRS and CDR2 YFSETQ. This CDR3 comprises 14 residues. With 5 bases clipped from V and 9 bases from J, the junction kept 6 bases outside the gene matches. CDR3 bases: TGCGCCAGCAGACCGACTAGCGGGGGTTTTGAGCAGTTCTTC. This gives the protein CASRPTSGGFEQFF. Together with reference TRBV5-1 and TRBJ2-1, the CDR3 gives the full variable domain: KAGVTQTPRYLIKTRGQQVTLSCSPISGHRSVSWYQQTPGQGLQFLFEYFSETQRNKGNFPGRFSGRQFSNSRSEMNVSTLELGDSALYLCASRPTSGGFEQFFGPGTRLTVL.

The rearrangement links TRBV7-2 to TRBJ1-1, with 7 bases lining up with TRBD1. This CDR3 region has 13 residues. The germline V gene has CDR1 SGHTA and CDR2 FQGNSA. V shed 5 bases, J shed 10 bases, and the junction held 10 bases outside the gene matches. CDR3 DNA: TGTGCCAGCAGCCCCGGGACAGCCAAGGCAGCTTTCTTT. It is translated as CASSPGTAKAAFF.

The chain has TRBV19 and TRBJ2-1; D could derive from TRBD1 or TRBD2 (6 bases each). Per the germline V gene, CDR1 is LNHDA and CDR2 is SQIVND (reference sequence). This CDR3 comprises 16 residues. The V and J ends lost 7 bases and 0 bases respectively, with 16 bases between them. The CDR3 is CASTPGAPGSYNEQFF. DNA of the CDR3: TGTGCCAGTACCCCGGGGGCCCCGGGCTCCTACAATGAGCAGTTCTTC.

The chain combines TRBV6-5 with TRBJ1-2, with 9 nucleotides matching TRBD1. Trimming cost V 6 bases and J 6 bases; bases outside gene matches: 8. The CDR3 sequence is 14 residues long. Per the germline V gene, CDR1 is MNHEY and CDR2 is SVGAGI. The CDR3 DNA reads TGTGCCAGCAGGTCACCTGGGACAGGGAATGGCTACACCTTC. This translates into CASRSPGTGNGYTF.

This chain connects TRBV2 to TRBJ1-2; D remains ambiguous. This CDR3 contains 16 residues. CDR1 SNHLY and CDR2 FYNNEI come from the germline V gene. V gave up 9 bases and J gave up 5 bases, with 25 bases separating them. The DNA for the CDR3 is TGTGCCAGGAAGGAGACGGAGTTTATGTCCCTTTATGGCTACACCTTC. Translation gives CARKETEFMSLYGYTF. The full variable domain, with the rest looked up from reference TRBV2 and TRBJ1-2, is EPEVTQTPSHQVTQMGQEVILRCVPISNHLYFYWYRQILGQKVEFLVSFYNNEISEKSEIFDDQFSVERPDGSNFTLKIRSTKLEDSAMYFCARKETEFMSLYGYTFGSGTRLTVV.

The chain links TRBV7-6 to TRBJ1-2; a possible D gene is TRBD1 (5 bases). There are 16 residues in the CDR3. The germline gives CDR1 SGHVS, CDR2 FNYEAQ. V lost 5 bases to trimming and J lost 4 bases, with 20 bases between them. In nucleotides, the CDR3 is TGTGCCAGCAGCAAACAGGCAATCTCGAAAACCTATGGCTACACCTTC. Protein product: CASSKQAISKTYGYTF.